The entry below gives a single T cell receptor beta chain sequence along with its context. Antigen specificity is unknown. V was shortened by 5 bases and J by 6 bases, with 14 bases between the two germline ends. The V gene's germline CDR1 is SGHAT and CDR2 FQNNGV. The CDR3 totals 13 residues. The authors ran a second PCR of roughly 6 to 12 cycles using a sample-barcoded 5' primer and a J-beta primer mix. A single record per CDR3 protein comes from TCRdb applying MiXCR to the 5' RACE reads. Altogether 1 million to 1.2 million distinct CDR3 sequences are present, roughly two fifths being singletons, with the ten largest covering about an eighth. This sample is part of a study of blood T cells in healthy people across ages. Study-wide results and caveats: Age brought a roughly linear fall in TCR beta diversity measured per million T cells. The long-lived group displayed more naive CD4+ cells, plus higher diversity, than the aged donors did. Considered underestimates were the diversity estimates obtained from one million T cells.

The rearrangement uses TRBV11-2 and TRBJ2-7, with D perhaps TRBD1 (6 bases). The TCR sequence derives from a man aged 18 to 29 in good health. The sample consisted of blood. CDR3 protein: CASSQERRGEQYF. The CDR3 nucleotides read TGTGCCAGCAGCCAGGAACGCAGGGGCGAGCAGTACTTC.